This TCR beta chain came from a study of T cells in Graves' hyperthyroidism and ophthalmopathy. This clonotype was detected many times. TCR beta CDR3 region amplification was performed from RNA transcripts. The HTBI primer set was used in a first-round RT-PCR of the TCR CDR3. From the multiplex PCR reads, TCRdb called clonotypes with MiXCR, one entry per CDR3 protein. Among approximately 400,000 distinct CDR3 sequences listed, more than 14% were seen once. The CDR3 covers 13 residues. V was shortened by 4 bases and J by 8 bases, with 12 bases between the two germline ends. Germline V gene data show CDR1 as LGHDT and CDR2 as YNNKEL (reference sequence).

This clonotype was sampled from a woman in her 30s with Graves' ophthalmopathy. This sequence joins TRBV3-1 and TRBJ2-1; D ambiguous. What was sequenced was blood. CDR3 sequence reads: CASSLAVDDEQFF. The DNA of the CDR3 is TGTGCCAGCAGCCTCGCGGTGGACGATGAGCAGTTCTTC.